This T cell receptor (beta chain) emerged from a study of patients and donors after allogeneic stem cell transplantation. This clonotype was recorded at least ten times. MiXCR, applied by TCRdb to the RT-PCR reads, yields one record per CDR3 protein. The data contain tens of thousands of distinct CDR3 sequences, roughly 29% of them singletons. Germline V gives CDR1 SGHAT, CDR2 FQNNGV. The length of the CDR3 is 16 residues. The ends were cut back, 1 base at V and 1 base at J, with 13 bases in the middle. The sample consisted of blood, either unsorted or a sorted T cell fraction (not recorded which). The clonotype comes from a human donor who was either an allogeneic HSCT recipient or a stem cell or donor lymphocyte infusion donor (not recorded which). It is not recorded whose cells these are; they may come from a transplant donor. J is TRBJ1-2 and V is TRBV11-2, with TRBD1 as a possible D gene (5 bases). The CDR3 loop reads CASSLVGTRNNYGYTF. The CDR3 bases are TGTGCCAGCAGCTTAGTGGGGACGCGAAATAACTATGGCTACACCTTC.